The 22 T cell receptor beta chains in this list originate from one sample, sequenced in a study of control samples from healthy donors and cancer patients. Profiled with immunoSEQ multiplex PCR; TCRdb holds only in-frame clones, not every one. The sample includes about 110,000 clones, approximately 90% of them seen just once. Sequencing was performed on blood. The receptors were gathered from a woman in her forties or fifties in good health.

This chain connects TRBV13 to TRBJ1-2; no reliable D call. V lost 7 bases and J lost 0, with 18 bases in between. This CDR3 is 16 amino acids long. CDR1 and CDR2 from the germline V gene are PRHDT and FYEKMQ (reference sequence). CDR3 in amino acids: CASIRRNLDANYGYTF. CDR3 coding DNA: TGTGCCAGCATCAGACGGAACTTGGATGCTAACTATGGCTACACCTTC.

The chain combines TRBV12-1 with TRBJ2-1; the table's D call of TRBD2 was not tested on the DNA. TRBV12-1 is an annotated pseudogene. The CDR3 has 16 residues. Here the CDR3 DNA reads TGTGCCAGCAGCCACGGGACTAGGGGGTCCTACAATGAGCAGTTCTTC. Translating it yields CASSHGTRGSYNEQFF.

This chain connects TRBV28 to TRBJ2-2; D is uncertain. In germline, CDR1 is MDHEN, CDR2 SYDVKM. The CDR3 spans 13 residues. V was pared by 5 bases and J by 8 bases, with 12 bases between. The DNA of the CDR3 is TGTGCCAGCAGTACCCCTTCCTGGGGGGAGCTGTTTTTT. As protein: CASSTPSWGELFF.

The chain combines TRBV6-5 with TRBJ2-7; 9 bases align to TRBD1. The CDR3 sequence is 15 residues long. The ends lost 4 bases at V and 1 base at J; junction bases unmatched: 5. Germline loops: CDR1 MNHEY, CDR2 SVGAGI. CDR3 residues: CASSLQGAKSYEQYF. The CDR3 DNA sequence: TGTGCCAGCAGTTTACAGGGGGCCAAATCCTACGAGCAGTACTTC.

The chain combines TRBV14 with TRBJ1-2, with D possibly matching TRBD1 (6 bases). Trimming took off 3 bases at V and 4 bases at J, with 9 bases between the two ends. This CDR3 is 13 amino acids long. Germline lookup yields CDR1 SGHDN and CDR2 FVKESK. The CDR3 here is CASSHTRGYGYTF. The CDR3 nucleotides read TGTGCCAGCAGCCATACCAGGGGCTATGGCTACACCTTC.

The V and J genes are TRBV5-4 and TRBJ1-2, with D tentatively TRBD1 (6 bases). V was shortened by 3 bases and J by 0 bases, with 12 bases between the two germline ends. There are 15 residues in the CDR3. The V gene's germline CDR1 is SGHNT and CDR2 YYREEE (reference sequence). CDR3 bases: TGTGCCAGCAGCTACAGGGTTCTAGCTAACTATGGCTACACCTTC. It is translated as CASSYRVLANYGYTF.

The CDR3 DNA reads TGCGCCAGCAGCCTCCGGGACCGAGACTACGAGCAGTACTTC. Protein: CASSLRDRDYEQYF. The J gene is TRBJ2-7, the V gene TRBV4-1; possibly TRBD1 or TRBD2 for D (5 bases each). Trimming stripped 4 bases from V and 3 bases from J, with 13 bases between. This CDR3 spans 14 amino acids. The germline gives CDR1 MGHRA, CDR2 YSYEKL.

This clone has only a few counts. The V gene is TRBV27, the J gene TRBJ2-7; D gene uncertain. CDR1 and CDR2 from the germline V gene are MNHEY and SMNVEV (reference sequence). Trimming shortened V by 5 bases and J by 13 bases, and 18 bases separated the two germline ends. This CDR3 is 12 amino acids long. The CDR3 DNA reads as TGTGCCAGCAGTAGTTCCAGGATGGGCCAATACGTC. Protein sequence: CASSSSRMGQYV.

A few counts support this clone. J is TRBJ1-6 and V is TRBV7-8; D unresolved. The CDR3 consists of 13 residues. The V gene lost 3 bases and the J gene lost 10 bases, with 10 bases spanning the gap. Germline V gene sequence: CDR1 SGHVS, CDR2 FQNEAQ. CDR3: CASSLGDASPLHF. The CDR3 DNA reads TGTGCCAGCAGCTTGGGCGACGCCTCACCCCTCCACTTT.

The CDR3 nucleotides are TGTGCCACCAGCAGAGTGGCAGGTGGATATGGCTACACCTTC. Translated, it gives CATSRVAGGYGYTF. The chain combines TRBV15 with TRBJ1-2; D is unresolved. The germline V and J ends were trimmed by 1 base and 5 bases, with 11 bases remaining between them. Germline CDR1 is LNHNV and CDR2 is YYDKDF (reference sequence). The CDR3 consists of 14 residues.

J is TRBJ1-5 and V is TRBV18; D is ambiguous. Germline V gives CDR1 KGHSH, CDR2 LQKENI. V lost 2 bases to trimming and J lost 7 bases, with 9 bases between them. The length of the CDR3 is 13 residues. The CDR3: CASSPSIDQPQHF. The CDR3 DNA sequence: TGTGCCAGCTCACCAAGCATCGACCAGCCCCAGCATTTT.

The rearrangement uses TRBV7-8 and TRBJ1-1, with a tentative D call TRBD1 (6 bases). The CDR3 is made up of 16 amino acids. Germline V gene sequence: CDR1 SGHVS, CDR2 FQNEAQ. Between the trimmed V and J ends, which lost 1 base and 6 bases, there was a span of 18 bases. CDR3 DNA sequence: TGTGCCAGCAGCTTAGGGGGGGGCAGGGCTAAGGCTGAAGCTTTCTTT. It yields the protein CASSLGGGRAKAEAFF.

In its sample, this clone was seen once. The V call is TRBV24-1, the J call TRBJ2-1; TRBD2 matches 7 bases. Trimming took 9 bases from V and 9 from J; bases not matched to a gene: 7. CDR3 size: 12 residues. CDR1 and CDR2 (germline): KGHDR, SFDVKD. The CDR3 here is CATWGGAGEQFF. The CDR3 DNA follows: TGTGCCACCTGGGGAGGGGCGGGTGAGCAGTTCTTC.

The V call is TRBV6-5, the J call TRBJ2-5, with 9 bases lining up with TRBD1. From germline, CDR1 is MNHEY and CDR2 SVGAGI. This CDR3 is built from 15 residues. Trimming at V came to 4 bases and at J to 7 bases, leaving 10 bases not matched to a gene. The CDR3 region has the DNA TGTGCCAGCAGTTCCCCCGGACAGGGGCGAGTGACCCAGTACTTC. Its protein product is CASSSPGQGRVTQYF.

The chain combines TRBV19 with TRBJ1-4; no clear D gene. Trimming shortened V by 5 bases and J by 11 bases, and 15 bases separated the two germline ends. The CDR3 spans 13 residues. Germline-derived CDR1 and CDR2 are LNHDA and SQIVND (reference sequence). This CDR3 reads CASSPQDGLKLFF. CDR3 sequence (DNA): TGTGCCAGTAGTCCCCAGGACGGGCTTAAACTGTTTTTT.

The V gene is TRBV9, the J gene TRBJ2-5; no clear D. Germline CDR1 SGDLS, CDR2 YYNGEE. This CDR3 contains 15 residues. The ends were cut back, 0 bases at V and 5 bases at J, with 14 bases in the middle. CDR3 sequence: CASSVDMGIWETQYF. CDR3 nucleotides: TGTGCCAGCAGCGTAGACATGGGGATTTGGGAGACCCAGTACTTC.

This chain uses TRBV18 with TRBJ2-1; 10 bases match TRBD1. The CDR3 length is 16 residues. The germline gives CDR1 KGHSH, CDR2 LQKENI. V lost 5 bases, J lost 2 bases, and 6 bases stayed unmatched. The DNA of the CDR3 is TGTGCCAGCTCATCCTTAGGGACAGGGGCCTACAATGAGCAGTTCTTC. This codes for CASSSLGTGAYNEQFF. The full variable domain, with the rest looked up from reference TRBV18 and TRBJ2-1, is NAGVMQNPRHLVRRRGQEARLRCSPMKGHSHVYWYRQLPEEGLKFMVYLQKENIIDESGMPKERFSAEFPKEGPSILRIQQVVRGDSAAYFCASSSLGTGAYNEQFFGPGTRLTVL.

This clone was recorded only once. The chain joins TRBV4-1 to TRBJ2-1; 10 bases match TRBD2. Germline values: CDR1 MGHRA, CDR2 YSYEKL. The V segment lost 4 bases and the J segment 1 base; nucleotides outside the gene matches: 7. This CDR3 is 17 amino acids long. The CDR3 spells CASSLRLAGESYNEQFF. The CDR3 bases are TGCGCCAGCAGCCTCAGACTAGCGGGTGAGTCCTACAATGAGCAGTTCTTC.

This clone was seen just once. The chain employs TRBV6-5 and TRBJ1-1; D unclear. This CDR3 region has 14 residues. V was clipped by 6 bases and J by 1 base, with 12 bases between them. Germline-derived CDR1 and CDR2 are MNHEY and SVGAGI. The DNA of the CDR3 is TGTGCCAGCAGCCAGACCCTCCCGAACACTGAAGCTTTCTTT. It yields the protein CASSQTLPNTEAFF.

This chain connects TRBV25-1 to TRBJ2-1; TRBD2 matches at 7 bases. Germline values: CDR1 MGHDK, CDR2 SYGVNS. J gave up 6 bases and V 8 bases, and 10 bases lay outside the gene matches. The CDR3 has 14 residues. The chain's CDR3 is CASGGVRSPNEQFF. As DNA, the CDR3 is TGTGCCAGCGGGGGGGTTCGGTCACCCAATGAGCAGTTCTTC.

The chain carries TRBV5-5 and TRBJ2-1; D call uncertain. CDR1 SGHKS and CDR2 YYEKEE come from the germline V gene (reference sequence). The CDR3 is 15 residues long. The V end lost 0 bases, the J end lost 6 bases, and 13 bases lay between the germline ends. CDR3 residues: CASSLGVLGGNEQFF. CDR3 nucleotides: TGTGCCAGCAGCTTGGGGGTCCTCGGTGGCAATGAGCAGTTCTTC.

The CDR3 loop reads CASSMGGVRTFF. CDR3 nucleotides: TGTGCCAGTAGTATGGGGGGGGTAAGAACTTTCTTT. The chain links TRBV19 to TRBJ1-1; TRBD1 might be the D (5 bases). Trimming took off 3 bases at V and 12 bases at J, with 14 bases between the two ends. There are 12 residues in the CDR3. Germline lookup yields CDR1 LNHDA and CDR2 SQIVND (reference sequence).